This T cell receptor (beta chain) emerged from a study of shared clonotypes between healthy human individuals. Whole-study findings and limits: Sharing of clonotypes among donors was expected to vary with sequencing depth. Against clonotypes common to all four donors, non-shared ones had lower generation probabilities. Only blood underwent sampling, and tissue repertoires likely differ.

Trimming took 4 bases from V and 1 from J, leaving 14 bases between them. This CDR3 is built from 15 residues. From germline, CDR1 is SGDLS and CDR2 YYNGEE. The naive CD8 subset, CD45RO-negative cells positively selected for CCR7, excluded terminally differentiated effector memory CD45RA+ cells. Repertoires were generated with immunoSEQ multiplex PCR, while TCRdb's copy carries only in-frame clones and drops some. The sample lists about 2.1 million clones, around 93% occurring once. For this clone: What it binds is not known.

This chain joins TRBV9 and TRBJ1-1; D is unclear. The sequence was obtained from a man aged 18 to 29 in good health. Some clones in this sample may be carry-over from other donors' samples. Sequenced input: naive CD8+ T cells from PBMCs. The CDR3 region has the DNA TGTGCCAGCAGCCCCTACTCCGGGTCGAACACTGAAGCTTTCTTT. Protein sequence: CASSPYSGSNTEAFF. Using reference TRBV9 and TRBJ1-1 for the parts outside the CDR3, the full variable domain is DSGVTQTPKHLITATGQRVTLRCSPRSGDLSVYWYQQSLDQGLQFLIQYYNGEERAKGNILERFSAQQFPDLHSELNLSSLELGDSALYFCASSPYSGSNTEAFFGQGTRLTVV.